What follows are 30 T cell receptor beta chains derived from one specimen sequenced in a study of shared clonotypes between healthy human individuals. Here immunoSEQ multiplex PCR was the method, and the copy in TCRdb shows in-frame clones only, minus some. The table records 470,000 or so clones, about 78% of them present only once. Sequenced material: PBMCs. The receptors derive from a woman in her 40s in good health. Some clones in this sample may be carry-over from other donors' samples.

CDR3 protein: CASSNDRGDTQYF. In nucleotides, the CDR3 is TGTGCCAGCAGCAACGACAGGGGCGATACGCAGTATTTT. The V and J genes are TRBV5-6 and TRBJ2-3; 8 positions match TRBD1. The germline V gene encodes CDR1 SGHDT and CDR2 YYEEEE. This CDR3 contains 13 residues. Trimming at V came to 4 bases and at J to 6 bases, leaving 4 bases not matched to a gene.

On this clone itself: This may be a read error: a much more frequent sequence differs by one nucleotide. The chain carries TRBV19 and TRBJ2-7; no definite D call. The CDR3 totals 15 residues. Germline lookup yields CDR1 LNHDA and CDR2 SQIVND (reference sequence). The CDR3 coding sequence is TGTGCCAGTAGTTCCTTGATGCGGAGCTCCCACGAGCAGTACTTC. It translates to CASSSLMRSSHEQYF.

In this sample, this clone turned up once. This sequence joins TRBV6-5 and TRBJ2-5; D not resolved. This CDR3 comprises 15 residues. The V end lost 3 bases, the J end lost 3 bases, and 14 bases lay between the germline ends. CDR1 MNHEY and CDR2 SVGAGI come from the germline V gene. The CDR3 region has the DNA TGTGCCAGCAGTTATGACAACGGGCTCGAAGAGACCCAGTACTTC. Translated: CASSYDNGLEETQYF.

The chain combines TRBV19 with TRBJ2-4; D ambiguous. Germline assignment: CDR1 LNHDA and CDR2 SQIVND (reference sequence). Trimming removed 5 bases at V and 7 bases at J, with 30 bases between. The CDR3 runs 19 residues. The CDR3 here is CASSPRFRFLASFMNIQYF. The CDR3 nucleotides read TGTGCCAGTAGTCCCCGTTTTCGGTTTTTAGCTTCTTTTATGAACATTCAGTACTTC.

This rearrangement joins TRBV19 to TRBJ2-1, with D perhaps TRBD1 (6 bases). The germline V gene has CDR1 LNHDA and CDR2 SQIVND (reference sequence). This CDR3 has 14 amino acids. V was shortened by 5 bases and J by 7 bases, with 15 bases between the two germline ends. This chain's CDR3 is CASSPESTGNEQFF. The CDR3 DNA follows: TGTGCCAGTAGTCCCGAGAGTACAGGGAATGAGCAGTTCTTC. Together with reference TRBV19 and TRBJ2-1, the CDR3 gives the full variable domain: DGGITQSPKYLFRKEGQNVTLSCEQNLNHDAMYWYRQDPGQGLRLIYYSQIVNDFQKGDIAEGYSVSREKKESFPLTVTSAQKNPTAFYLCASSPESTGNEQFFGPGTRLTVL.

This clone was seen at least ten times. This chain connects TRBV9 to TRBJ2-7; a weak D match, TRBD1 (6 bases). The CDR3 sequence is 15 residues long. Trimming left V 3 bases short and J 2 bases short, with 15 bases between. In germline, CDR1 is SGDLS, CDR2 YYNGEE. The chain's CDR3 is CASSAQQGPTYEQYF. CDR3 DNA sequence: TGTGCCAGCAGCGCCCAACAGGGACCAACCTACGAGCAGTACTTC. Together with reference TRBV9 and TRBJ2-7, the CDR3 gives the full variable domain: DSGVTQTPKHLITATGQRVTLRCSPRSGDLSVYWYQQSLDQGLQFLIQYYNGEERAKGNILERFSAQQFPDLHSELNLSSLELGDSALYFCASSAQQGPTYEQYFGPGTRLTVT.

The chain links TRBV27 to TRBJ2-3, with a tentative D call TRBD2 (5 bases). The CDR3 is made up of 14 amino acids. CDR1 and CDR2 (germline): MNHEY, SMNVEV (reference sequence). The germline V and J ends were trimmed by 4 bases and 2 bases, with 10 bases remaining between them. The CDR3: CASSYSRDTDTQYF. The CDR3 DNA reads TGTGCCAGCAGTTATTCACGGGACACAGATACGCAGTATTTT.

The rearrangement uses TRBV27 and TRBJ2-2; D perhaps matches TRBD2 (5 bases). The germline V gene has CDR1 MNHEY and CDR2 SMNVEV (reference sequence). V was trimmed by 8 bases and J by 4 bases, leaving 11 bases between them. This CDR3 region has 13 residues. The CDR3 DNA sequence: TGTGCCAGCGCCAGTCGGGGCACCGGGGAGCTGTTTTTT. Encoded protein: CASASRGTGELFF.

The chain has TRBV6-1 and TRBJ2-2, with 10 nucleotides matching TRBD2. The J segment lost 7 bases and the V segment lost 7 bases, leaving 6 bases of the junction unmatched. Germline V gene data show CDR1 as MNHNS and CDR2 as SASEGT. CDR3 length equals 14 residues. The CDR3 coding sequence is TGTGCCAGCACTAGCGGGAGATATAACGGGGAGCTGTTTTTT. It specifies CASTSGRYNGELFF.

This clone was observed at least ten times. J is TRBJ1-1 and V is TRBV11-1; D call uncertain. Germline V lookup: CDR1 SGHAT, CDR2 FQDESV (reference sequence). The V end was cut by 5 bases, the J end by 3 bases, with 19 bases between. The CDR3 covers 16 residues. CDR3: CASSTGGVIGHTEAFF. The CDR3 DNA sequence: TGTGCCAGCAGCACTGGCGGGGTTATCGGGCACACTGAAGCTTTCTTT.

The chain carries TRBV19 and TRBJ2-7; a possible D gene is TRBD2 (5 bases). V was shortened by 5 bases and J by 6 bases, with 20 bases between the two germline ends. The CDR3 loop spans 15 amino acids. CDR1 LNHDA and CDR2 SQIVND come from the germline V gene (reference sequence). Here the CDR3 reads CASSAGAAALTEQYF. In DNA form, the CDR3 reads TGTGCCAGTAGTGCTGGAGCGGCAGCCCTGACCGAGCAGTACTTC.

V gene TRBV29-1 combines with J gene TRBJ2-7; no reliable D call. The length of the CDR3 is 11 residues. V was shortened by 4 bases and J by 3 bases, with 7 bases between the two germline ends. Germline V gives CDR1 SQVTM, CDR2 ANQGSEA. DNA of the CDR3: TGCAGCGTTGGGGTGGACTACGAGCAGTACTTC. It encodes CSVGVDYEQYF.

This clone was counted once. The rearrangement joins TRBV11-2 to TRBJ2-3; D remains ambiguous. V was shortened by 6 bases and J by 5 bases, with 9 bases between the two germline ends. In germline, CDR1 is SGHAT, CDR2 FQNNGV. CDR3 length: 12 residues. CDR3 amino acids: CASRDSGDTQYF. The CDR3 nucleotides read TGTGCCAGCAGAGATAGTGGAGATACGCAGTATTTT.

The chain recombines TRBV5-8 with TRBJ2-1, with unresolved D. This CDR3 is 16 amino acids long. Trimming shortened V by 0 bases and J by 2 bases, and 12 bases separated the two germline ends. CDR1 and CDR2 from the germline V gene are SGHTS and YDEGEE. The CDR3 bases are TGTGCCAGCAGCTTGGTTGGGATTCCGACCTACAATGAGCAGTTCTTC. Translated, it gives CASSLVGIPTYNEQFF.

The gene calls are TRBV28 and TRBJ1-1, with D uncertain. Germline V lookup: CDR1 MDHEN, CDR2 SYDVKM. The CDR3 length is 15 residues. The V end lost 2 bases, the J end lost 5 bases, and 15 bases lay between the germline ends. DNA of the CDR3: TGTGCCAGCAGTTTACCCCTCGGGCCCGAGACTGAAGCTTTCTTT. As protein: CASSLPLGPETEAFF.

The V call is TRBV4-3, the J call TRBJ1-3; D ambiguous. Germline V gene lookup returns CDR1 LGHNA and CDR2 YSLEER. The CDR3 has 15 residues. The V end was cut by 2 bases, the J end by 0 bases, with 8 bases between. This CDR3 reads CASSQTQSSGNTIYF. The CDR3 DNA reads TGCGCCAGCAGCCAAACACAGAGCTCTGGAAACACCATATATTTT.

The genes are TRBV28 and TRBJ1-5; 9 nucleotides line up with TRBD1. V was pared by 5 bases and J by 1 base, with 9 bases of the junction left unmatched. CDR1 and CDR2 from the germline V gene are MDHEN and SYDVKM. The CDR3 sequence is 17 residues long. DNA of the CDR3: TGTGCCAGCAGTCCCCCCGGGACAGGGATGAGCAATCAGCCCCAGCATTTT. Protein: CASSPPGTGMSNQPQHF.

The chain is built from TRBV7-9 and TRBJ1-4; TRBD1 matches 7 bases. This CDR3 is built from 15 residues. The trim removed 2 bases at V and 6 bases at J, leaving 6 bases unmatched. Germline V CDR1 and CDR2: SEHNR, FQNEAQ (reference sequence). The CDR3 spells CASSLLTGADEKLFF. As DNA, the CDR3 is TGTGCCAGCAGCTTATTAACAGGGGCAGATGAAAAACTGTTTTTT. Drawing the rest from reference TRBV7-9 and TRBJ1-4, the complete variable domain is DTGVSQNPRHKITKRGQNVTFRCDPISEHNRLYWYRQTLGQGPEFLTYFQNEAQLEKSRLLSDRFSAERPKGSFSTLEIQRTEQGDSAMYLCASSLLTGADEKLFFGSGTQLSVL.

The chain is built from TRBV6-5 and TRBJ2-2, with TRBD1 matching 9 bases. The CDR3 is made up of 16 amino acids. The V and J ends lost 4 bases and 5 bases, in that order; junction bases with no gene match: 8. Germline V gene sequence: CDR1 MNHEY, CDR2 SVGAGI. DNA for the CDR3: TGTGCCAGCAGTTTACCGGGACAGGGCTGGACCGGGGAGCTGTTTTTT. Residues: CASSLPGQGWTGELFF.

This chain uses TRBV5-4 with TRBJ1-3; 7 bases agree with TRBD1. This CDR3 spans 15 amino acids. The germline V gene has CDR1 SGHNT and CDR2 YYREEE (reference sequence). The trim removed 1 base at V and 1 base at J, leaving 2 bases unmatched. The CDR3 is CASSLNRGSGNTIYF. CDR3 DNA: TGTGCCAGCAGCTTGAACAGGGGTTCTGGAAACACCATATATTTT.

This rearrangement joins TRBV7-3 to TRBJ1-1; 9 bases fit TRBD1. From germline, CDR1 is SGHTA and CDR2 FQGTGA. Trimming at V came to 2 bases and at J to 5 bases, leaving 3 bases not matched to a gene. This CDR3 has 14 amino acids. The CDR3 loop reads CASSLLDRGTEAFF. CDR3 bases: TGTGCCAGCAGCTTATTAGACAGGGGGACTGAAGCTTTCTTT.

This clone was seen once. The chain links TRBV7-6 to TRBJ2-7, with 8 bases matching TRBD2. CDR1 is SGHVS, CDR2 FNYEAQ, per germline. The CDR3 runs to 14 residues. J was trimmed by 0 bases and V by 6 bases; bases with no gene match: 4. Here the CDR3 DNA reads TGTGCCAGCAGGCCCGGGACTAGCTCCTACGAGCAGTACTTC. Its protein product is CASRPGTSSYEQYF.

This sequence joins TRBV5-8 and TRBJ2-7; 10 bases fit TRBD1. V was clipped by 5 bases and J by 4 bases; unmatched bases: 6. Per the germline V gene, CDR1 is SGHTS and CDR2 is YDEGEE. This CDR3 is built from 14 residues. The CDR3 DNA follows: TGTGCCAGCAGAGAGACAGGGGGCACGTACGAGCAGTACTTC. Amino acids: CASRETGGTYEQYF.

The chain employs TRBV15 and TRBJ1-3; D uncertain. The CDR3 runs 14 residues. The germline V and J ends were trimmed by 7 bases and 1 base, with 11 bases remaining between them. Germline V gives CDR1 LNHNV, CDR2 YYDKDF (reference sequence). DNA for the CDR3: TGTGCCACCAAGATGAGTCTTTCTGGAAACACCATATATTTT. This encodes CATKMSLSGNTIYF.

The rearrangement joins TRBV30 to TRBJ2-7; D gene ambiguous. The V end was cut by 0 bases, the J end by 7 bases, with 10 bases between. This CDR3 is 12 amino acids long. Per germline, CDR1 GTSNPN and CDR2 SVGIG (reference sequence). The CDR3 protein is CAWSVRRAEQYF. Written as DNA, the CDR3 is TGTGCCTGGAGTGTCAGGAGAGCGGAGCAGTACTTC. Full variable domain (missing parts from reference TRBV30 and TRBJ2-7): SQTIHQWPATLVQPVGSPLSLECTVEGTSNPNLYWYRQAAGRGLQLLFYSVGIGQISSEVPQNLSASRPQDRQFILSSKKLLLSDSGFYLCAWSVRRAEQYFGPGTRLTVT.

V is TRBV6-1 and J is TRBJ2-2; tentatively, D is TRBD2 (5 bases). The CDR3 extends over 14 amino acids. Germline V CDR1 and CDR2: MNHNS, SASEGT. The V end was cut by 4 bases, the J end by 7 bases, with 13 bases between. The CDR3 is CASSGVAGDGELFF. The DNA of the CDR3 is TGTGCCAGCAGTGGGGTGGCGGGTGACGGGGAGCTGTTTTTT.

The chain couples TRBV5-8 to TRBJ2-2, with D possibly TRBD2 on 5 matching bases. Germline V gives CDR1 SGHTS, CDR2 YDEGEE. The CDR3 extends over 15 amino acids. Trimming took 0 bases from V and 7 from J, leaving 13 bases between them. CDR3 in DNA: TGTGCCAGCAGCTTGGGTAGCGTCCCGGGCGGGGAGCTGTTTTTT. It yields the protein CASSLGSVPGGELFF.

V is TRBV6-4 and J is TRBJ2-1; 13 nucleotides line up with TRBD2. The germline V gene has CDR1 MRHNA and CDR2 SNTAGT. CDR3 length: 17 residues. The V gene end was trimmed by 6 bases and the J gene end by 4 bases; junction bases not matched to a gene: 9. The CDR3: CASSLTSGRPSYNEQFF. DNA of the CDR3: TGTGCCAGCAGCCTGACTAGCGGGAGGCCTAGTTACAATGAGCAGTTCTTC.

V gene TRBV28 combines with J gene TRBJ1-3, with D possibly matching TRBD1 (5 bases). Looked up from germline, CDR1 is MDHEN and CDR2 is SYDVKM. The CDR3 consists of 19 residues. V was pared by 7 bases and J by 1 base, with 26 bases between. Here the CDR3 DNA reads TGTGCCAGCAAACCCGGGGGGACTGTTTATTTTGGTTCTGGAAACACCATATATTTT. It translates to CASKPGGTVYFGSGNTIYF.

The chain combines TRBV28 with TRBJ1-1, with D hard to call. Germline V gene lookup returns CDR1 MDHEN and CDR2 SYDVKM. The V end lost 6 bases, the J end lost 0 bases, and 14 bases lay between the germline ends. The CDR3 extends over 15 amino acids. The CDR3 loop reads CASSYFGRMNTEAFF. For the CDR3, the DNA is TGTGCCAGCAGCTATTTTGGACGGATGAACACTGAAGCTTTCTTT.